These 23 T cell receptor beta chains came from one sample sequenced in a study of T cell responses to AZD1222 COVID-19 vaccine. Produced via immunoSEQ multiplex PCR; TCRdb's table is partial and in-frame only. The sample carries 150,000 or so clones, roughly 94% recorded once. The material sequenced was peripheral blood, taken on day 0 of AZD1222 vaccination. All receptors derive from an adult in good health.

The chain is built from TRBV3-1 (or the pseudogene TRBV3-2) and TRBJ1-3; D remains unclear. The CDR3 spans 12 residues. Looked up from germline, CDR1 is LGHDT and CDR2 is YNNKEL (reference sequence). The ends were cut back, 5 bases at V and 4 bases at J, with 6 bases in the middle. Here the CDR3 reads CASSFLGNTIYF. The CDR3 bases are TGTGCCAGCAGCTTTCTGGGAAACACCATATATTTT.

The V gene is TRBV13, the J gene TRBJ2-3, with D unclear. Germline V lookup: CDR1 PRHDT, CDR2 FYEKMQ (reference sequence). CDR3 size: 13 residues. V was clipped by 3 bases and J by 2 bases, with 6 bases between them. The CDR3: CASSFATTDTQYF. CDR3 coding DNA: TGTGCCAGCAGCTTCGCGACCACAGATACGCAGTATTTT. Complete variable domain (other parts from reference TRBV13 and TRBJ2-3): AAGVIQSPRHLIKEKRETATLKCYPIPRHDTVYWYQQGPGQDPQFLISFYEKMQSDKGSIPDRFSAQQFSDYHSELNMSSLELGDSALYFCASSFATTDTQYFGPGTRLTVL.

J is TRBJ1-1 and V is TRBV25-1; D unclear. This CDR3 spans 16 amino acids. Trimming took off 8 bases at V and 3 bases at J, with 22 bases between the two ends. Per the germline V gene, CDR1 is MGHDK and CDR2 is SYGVNS. The CDR3 nucleotides read TGTGCCAGCCCATCTTTACAACGCGGGCCCCACACTGAAGCTTTCTTT. Protein: CASPSLQRGPHTEAFF.

This rearrangement joins TRBV12-3 or TRBV12-4 to TRBJ1-2; no clear D gene. The CDR3 spans 11 residues. V lost 5 bases, J lost 2 bases, and 3 bases lay in between. The CDR3: CASSQNYGYTF. CDR3 DNA: TGTGCCAGCAGTCAGAACTATGGCTACACCTTC.

The chain uses TRBV27 and TRBJ2-3; 9 positions match TRBD2. This CDR3 region has 15 residues. V lost 5 bases, J lost 5 bases, and 8 bases stayed unmatched. CDR1 MNHEY and CDR2 SMNVEV come from the germline V gene (reference sequence). As DNA, the CDR3 is TGTGCCAGCAGTCTAGCGGGATTACCCCTAGATACGCAGTATTTT. Translated: CASSLAGLPLDTQYF.

The CDR3 protein is CASSRLAGRNEQFF. CDR3 bases: TGTGCCAGCAGTCGACTAGCGGGACGCAATGAGCAGTTCTTC. This chain uses TRBV2 with TRBJ2-1, with TRBD2 matching over 11 bases. V shed 5 bases, J shed 6 bases, and the junction held 3 bases outside the gene matches. Germline CDR1 and CDR2: SNHLY and FYNNEI. The CDR3 length is 14 residues.

The chain couples TRBV6-5 to TRBJ1-1, with D tentatively TRBD1 (5 bases). CDR1 and CDR2 (germline): MNHEY, SVGAGI. V gave up 6 bases and J gave up 9 bases, with 17 bases separating them. This CDR3 spans 13 amino acids. The CDR3 nucleotides are TGTGCCAGCAGCCCGGTTGGGGGGGGTAAAGCTTTCTTT. It is translated as CASSPVGGGKAFF.

The chain has TRBV28 and TRBJ2-2; D perhaps matches TRBD1 (5 bases). The CDR3 totals 14 residues. The germline CDR1 and CDR2 sequences are MDHEN and SYDVKM. Between the trimmed V and J ends, which lost 4 bases and 1 base, there was a span of 7 bases. The CDR3 DNA follows: TGTGCCAGCAGTTCCGGACAGAACACCGGGGAGCTGTTTTTT. This codes for CASSSGQNTGELFF.

The chain uses TRBV5-1 and TRBJ1-1, with D perhaps TRBD1 (5 bases). V was cut by 3 bases and J by 1 base, with 10 bases left in between. This CDR3 is 14 amino acids long. Germline CDR1 is SGHRS and CDR2 is YFSETQ. The CDR3 reads CASSSGHTNTEAFF. CDR3 DNA sequence: TGCGCCAGCAGCTCCGGACACACGAACACTGAAGCTTTCTTT.

This chain uses TRBV6-1 with TRBJ1-6; unclear D gene. This CDR3 contains 13 residues. CDR1 MNHNS and CDR2 SASEGT come from the germline V gene. V was cut by 1 base and J by 9 bases, with 7 bases left in between. Written as DNA, the CDR3 is TGTGCCAGCAGTGAAGTGGAGAGTTCACCCCTCCACTTT. Protein: CASSEVESSPLHF.

DNA of the CDR3: TGTGCCAGCAGTTTAAGAACGGTGACTTTCTTT. Translating gives CASSLRTVTFF. This rearrangement joins TRBV12-3 or TRBV12-4 to TRBJ1-1; D call uncertain. Trimming cost V 2 bases and J 12 bases, with 10 bases left between them. This CDR3 spans 11 amino acids.

The chain has TRBV6-5 and TRBJ2-2; TRBD1 might be the D (6 bases). V was shortened by 7 bases and J by 0 bases, with 9 bases between the two germline ends. From germline, CDR1 is MNHEY and CDR2 SVGAGI. The CDR3 loop spans 14 amino acids. The CDR3 loop is CASISGANTGELFF. The CDR3 DNA follows: TGTGCCAGCATTTCAGGGGCGAACACCGGGGAGCTGTTTTTT.

The rearrangement links TRBV9 to TRBJ2-3; TRBD2 aligns across 7 bases. J lost 0 bases, V lost 3 bases, and 10 bases had no gene match. The CDR3 is 17 residues long. Germline values: CDR1 SGDLS, CDR2 YYNGEE. CDR3 loop: CASSAYGGGRSTDTQYF. The CDR3, as DNA: TGTGCCAGCAGCGCCTATGGCGGCGGGAGAAGCACAGATACGCAGTATTTT.

CDR3 in amino acids: CASSLAEVGGYGYTF. The CDR3 DNA follows: TGTGCCAGCAGCTTGGCCGAGGTCGGGGGCTACGGCTACACCTTC. The chain recombines TRBV5-4 with TRBJ1-2; perhaps TRBD1 as D (6 bases). CDR3 length: 15 residues. Trimming shortened V by 0 bases and J by 8 bases, and 17 bases separated the two germline ends. The germline V gene encodes CDR1 SGHNT and CDR2 YYREEE (reference sequence).

The CDR3 protein is CASSRSTGTGFGYTF. CDR3 DNA: TGTGCCAGCAGCCGGTCAACAGGGACGGGTTTCGGCTACACCTTC. The chain is built from TRBV3-1 (or the pseudogene TRBV3-2) and TRBJ1-2; D is perhaps TRBD1 (6 bases). In germline, CDR1 is LGHDT, CDR2 YNNKEL (reference sequence). This CDR3 region has 15 residues. Trimming took 4 bases from V and 8 from J, leaving 20 bases between them.

The rearrangement links TRBV4-1 to TRBJ2-2; D not resolved. CDR3 size: 13 residues. Trimming took 8 bases from V and 2 from J, leaving 9 bases between them. In germline, CDR1 is MGHRA, CDR2 YSYEKL. The CDR3 loop is CASASANTGELFF. As DNA, the CDR3 is TGCGCCAGCGCATCTGCAAACACCGGGGAGCTGTTTTTT.

The chain couples TRBV30 to TRBJ1-6; D is uncertain. V was trimmed by 3 bases and J by 6 bases, leaving 6 bases between them. CDR1 is GTSNPN, CDR2 SVGIG, per germline (reference sequence). The CDR3 spans 12 residues. The CDR3 reads CAWRKPNSPLHF. The CDR3, as DNA: TGTGCCTGGAGGAAGCCTAATTCACCCCTCCACTTT.

The chain is built from TRBV4-2 and TRBJ2-7; the D gene is possibly TRBD2 (5 bases). V gave up 0 bases and J gave up 0 bases, with 9 bases separating them. There are 15 residues in the CDR3. Germline lookup yields CDR1 LGHNA and CDR2 YNFKEQ. The CDR3 bases are TGTGCCAGCAGCCAAGAAGGAGGAGCCTCCTACGAGCAGTACTTC. Protein sequence: CASSQEGGASYEQYF.

This sequence joins TRBV28 and TRBJ2-3; 12 bases align to TRBD2. This CDR3 spans 14 amino acids. The V gene end was trimmed by 6 bases and the J gene end by 6 bases; junction bases not matched to a gene: 4. Germline CDR1 is MDHEN and CDR2 is SYDVKM. The CDR3 region has the DNA TGTGCCAGCAGGCTAGCGGGAGGGACGGATACGCAGTATTTT. It yields the protein CASRLAGGTDTQYF.

This clone was picked up a small number of times. The V call is TRBV2, the J call TRBJ1-1, with D perhaps matching TRBD1 (6 bases). Germline lookup yields CDR1 SNHLY and CDR2 FYNNEI. Deletions cut 6 bases from V and 4 bases from J, with 21 bases between. This CDR3 contains 16 residues. CDR3 sequence (DNA): TGTGCCAGCAGGGGGGGCCCGACGACAGGCTTCACTGAAGCTTTCTTT. This encodes CASRGGPTTGFTEAFF.

The chain couples TRBV27 to TRBJ1-5; D perhaps matches TRBD1 (5 bases). The CDR3 extends over 13 amino acids. The germline V and J ends were trimmed by 6 bases and 6 bases, with 12 bases remaining between them. Germline V CDR1 and CDR2: MNHEY, SMNVEV (reference sequence). In DNA, the CDR3 is TGTGCCAGCAGCGGGTCAGGGATTCAGCCCCAGCATTTT. Encoded protein: CASSGSGIQPQHF.

V usage is TRBV5-1 and J usage is TRBJ1-1, with TRBD1 matching 8 bases. The CDR3 is 13 amino acids. The V and J ends lost 3 bases and 7 bases, in that order; junction bases with no gene match: 5. CDR1 is SGHRS and CDR2 is YFSETQ in the germline V gene. As DNA, the CDR3 is TGCGCCAGCAGCTATCGGACAGGGATTGAAGCTTTCTTT. Protein sequence: CASSYRTGIEAFF.

This rearrangement joins TRBV24-1 to TRBJ1-2; unclear D gene. The V gene's germline CDR1 is KGHDR and CDR2 SFDVKD. Trimming removed 8 bases from V and 8 bases from J, with 23 bases in between. The CDR3 is 15 amino acids. DNA of the CDR3: TGTGCCACCACCAAACCGAGGGTGCGGGTGGGAGGCTACACCTTC. This encodes CATTKPRVRVGGYTF.